These 28 T cell receptor beta chains were all obtained from the same sample, sequenced in a study of molecular identifiers for immune sequencing clone quantification. TCRdb used MiXCR to reprocess the PCR reads, holding one entry per CDR3 protein. Seen here are 250,000 to 350,000 distinct CDR3 sequences, about a fifth observed once, and the top ten hold approximately 0.84%. The sequencing input was naive CD8+ T cells from blood, with Jurkat cell RNA spiked in. The sample's subset: FACS-sorted CD8+CD4-CCR7+CD45RA+ naive T cells. All receptors come from a human donor in good health. Some libraries in this study had Jurkat cell RNA spiked in.

This clonotype was counted ten times or more. The chain carries TRBV28 and TRBJ1-1; 11 bases align to TRBD1. The CDR3 runs to 12 residues. Germline V gene sequence: CDR1 MDHEN, CDR2 SYDVKM. After removal of 7 bases from V and 11 bases from J, the junction contained 6 bases not matched to a gene. CDR3 bases: TGTGCCAGCAACTCGGACAGGGGGCTGGCTTTCTTT. It specifies CASNSDRGLAFF.

This sequence joins TRBV11-3 and TRBJ2-3; 8 bases agree with TRBD2. The junction had 5 bases not matched to a gene; V was cut back by 2 bases and J by 4 bases. Germline CDR1 SGHNT, CDR2 YENEEA. The CDR3 totals 15 residues. CDR3 nucleotide sequence: TGTGCCAGCAGCTTATCGGAGCGGGAGCCAGATACGCAGTATTTT. Its translation is CASSLSEREPDTQYF.

This clonotype was counted many times. DNA of the CDR3: TGCGCCAGCAGCCAATGGACAGACACTAATGAAAAACTGTTTTTT. Amino acid sequence: CASSQWTDTNEKLFF. The genes are TRBV4-3 and TRBJ1-4, with D maybe TRBD1 (6 bases). The ends were cut back, 2 bases at V and 2 bases at J, with 9 bases in the middle. CDR1 is LGHNA and CDR2 is YSLEER in the germline V gene. The CDR3 spans 15 residues.

This clonotype has a count of ten or more. V gene TRBV12-3 or TRBV12-4 combines with J gene TRBJ2-5; D might be TRBD1 or TRBD2, each matching 5 bases. Deletions cut 6 bases from V and 4 bases from J, with 18 bases between. The CDR3 has 15 residues. The CDR3 loop reads CASSPGPSWVETQYF. Here the CDR3 DNA reads TGTGCCAGCAGCCCGGGACCATCATGGGTAGAGACCCAGTACTTC.

Many counts were recorded for this clonotype. This chain connects TRBV6-5 to TRBJ2-2; D possibly uses TRBD1 or TRBD2 (5 bases each). This CDR3 is 15 amino acids long. The ends were cut back, 2 bases at V and 6 bases at J, with 13 bases in the middle. The germline V gene encodes CDR1 MNHEY and CDR2 SVGAGI. The CDR3 bases are TGTGCCAGCAGTTACGGGACGCCGGTCGCCGGGGAGCTGTTTTTT. Its protein is CASSYGTPVAGELFF.

On this clonotype itself: A read error may explain this, as a much larger clone is one base away. The chain uses TRBV28 and TRBJ1-5, with D hard to call. Germline values: CDR1 MDHEN, CDR2 SYDVKM. CDR3 size: 13 residues. As DNA, the CDR3 is TGTGCCAGCAGCGGATATAGCAAACAGCCCCAGCATTTT. Its protein product is CASSGYSKQPQHF.

This clonotype appeared many times. The chain is built from TRBV7-2 and TRBJ1-6; D not certain. Germline CDR1 is SGHTA and CDR2 is FQGNSA. With 2 bases removed from V and 13 bases from J, the gap between germline ends came to 6 bases. The CDR3 consists of 11 residues. The CDR3 protein is CASSLLGPLHF. The DNA for the CDR3 is TGTGCCAGCAGCTTATTGGGGCCCCTCCACTTT.

This clonotype appeared many times. The chain has TRBV13 and TRBJ2-5; D remains unclear. The CDR3 is made up of 14 amino acids. Trimming cost V 5 bases and J 3 bases, with 13 bases left between them. CDR1 and CDR2 (germline): PRHDT, FYEKMQ (reference sequence). CDR3 region: CASSPTWAEETQYF. In DNA, the CDR3 is TGTGCCAGCAGCCCAACCTGGGCAGAAGAGACCCAGTACTTC.

In the case of this clonotype: A read error may explain this, as a much larger clone is one base away. CDR3 region: CAISAASQETRYF. The DNA for the CDR3 is TGTGCCATCAGTGCCGCCAGCCAAGAGACCCGGTACTTC. J is TRBJ2-5 and V is TRBV10-3; D gene uncertain. Germline-derived CDR1 and CDR2 are ENHRY and SYGVKD. The CDR3 runs to 13 residues.

This clonotype was seen at least ten times. The chain has TRBV29-1 and TRBJ2-1; TRBD2 is a possible D gene (5 bases). Germline CDR1 is SQVTM and CDR2 is ANQGSEA. The V and J ends lost 5 bases and 9 bases respectively, with 17 bases between them. This CDR3 spans 13 amino acids. CDR3 loop: CSVQPPFSGEQFF. The CDR3 DNA reads as TGCAGCGTTCAGCCTCCTTTCAGCGGTGAGCAGTTCTTC.

This clonotype showed up many times. The gene calls are TRBV12-3 or TRBV12-4 and TRBJ1-2; maybe TRBD1 (5 bases). This CDR3 spans 12 amino acids. The V end was cut by 6 bases, the J end by 2 bases, with 7 bases between. Written as DNA, the CDR3 is TGTGCCAGCAGGGGACCGAACTATGGCTACACCTTC. This encodes CASRGPNYGYTF.

This clonotype was observed a single time. This clone may be a read error of a much larger clone one base away. The chain recombines TRBV14 with TRBJ2-1, with 12 bases matching TRBD2. The CDR3 consists of 16 residues. Trimming cost V 2 bases and J 6 bases; bases outside gene matches: 5. The germline CDR1 and CDR2 sequences are SGHDN and FVKESK. This CDR3 is CASSQLAGGLVNEQFF. CDR3 bases: TGTGCCAGCAGCCAACTAGCGGGGGGGCTGGTCAATGAGCAGTTCTTC. Full variable domain (missing parts from reference TRBV14 and TRBJ2-1): EAGVTQFPSHSVIEKGQTVTLRCDPISGHDNLYWYRRVMGKEIKFLLHFVKESKQDESGMPNNRFLAERTGGTYSTLKVQPAELEDSGVYFCASSQLAGGLVNEQFFGPGTRLTVL.

This clonotype was recorded a few times. The V gene is TRBV4-1, the J gene TRBJ2-1; a weak D match, TRBD1 (6 bases). With 3 bases removed from V and 0 bases from J, the gap between germline ends came to 21 bases. Germline V gene data show CDR1 as MGHRA and CDR2 as YSYEKL. This CDR3 has 19 residues. The CDR3 here is CASSQTTSSTGLSYNEQFF. As DNA, the CDR3 is TGCGCCAGCAGCCAGACTACCAGCTCTACAGGGCTCTCCTACAATGAGCAGTTCTTC.

About this clonotype: This may be a read error: a much more frequent sequence differs by one nucleotide. The CDR3 does not close with the conserved phenylalanine or tryptophan, likely indicating a read error. The rearrangement links TRBV30 to TRBJ1-1, with TRBD1 matching 9 bases. Germline-derived CDR1 and CDR2 are GTSNPN and SVGIG (reference sequence). V shed 4 bases and J 4 bases; nucleotides not matched to a gene: 4. The CDR3 has 13 residues. The CDR3 is CAWTTTGGTEAFI. As DNA, the CDR3 is TGTGCCTGGACAACGACAGGGGGCACTGAAGCTTTCATT.

Points on this clonotype: This sequence may be a read error, since a much larger clone differs from it by one base. This chain joins TRBV6-2 or TRBV6-3 and TRBJ1-1; the D is unclear. The germline V gene has CDR1 MNHEY and CDR2 SVGEGT. The CDR3 runs 12 residues. The CDR3 spells CDSSLPYTEAFF. CDR3 in DNA: TGTGACAGCAGTCTCCCATACACTGAAGCTTTCTTT.

This clonotype has a handful of counts. This sequence joins TRBV4-3 and TRBJ2-5, with unresolved D. Germline CDR1 is LGHNA and CDR2 is YSLEER. V was cut by 0 bases and J by 5 bases, with 16 bases left in between. The CDR3 runs 16 residues. The CDR3, as DNA: TGCGCCAGCAGCCAAGATAGCTCCGCCGCCCTGGAGACCCAGTACTTC. This gives the protein CASSQDSSAALETQYF.

This clonotype was seen ten or more times. The chain is built from TRBV29-1 and TRBJ2-5, with 11 bases that match TRBD2. Looked up from germline, CDR1 is SQVTM and CDR2 is ANQGSEA. CDR3 length equals 14 residues. This CDR3 is CSASAGLAGETQYF. The DNA of the CDR3 is TGCAGTGCCAGTGCCGGACTAGCGGGAGAGACCCAGTACTTC.

Many counts were recorded for this clonotype. This rearrangement joins TRBV24-1 to TRBJ2-2, with a weak D call TRBD1 (6 bases). This CDR3 contains 15 residues. The germline V gene has CDR1 KGHDR and CDR2 SFDVKD. Trimming removed 4 bases from V and 6 bases from J, with 14 bases in between. CDR3 amino acids: CATSDWQGNPGELFF. The CDR3 coding sequence is TGTGCCACCAGTGACTGGCAGGGGAATCCCGGGGAGCTGTTTTTT.

With regard to this clonotype: A much bigger clone sits one base away, suggesting this may be a read error. This chain links TRBV19 with TRBJ2-7, with 7 bases identical to TRBD2. Germline CDR1 is LNHDA and CDR2 is SQIVND (reference sequence). J lost 7 bases, V lost 6 bases, and 15 bases had no gene match. The CDR3 totals 15 residues. The CDR3 protein is CASRPNQGLVGEQYF. DNA for the CDR3: TGTGCCAGTAGGCCCAACCAAGGACTAGTGGGGGAGCAGTACTTC.

This clonotype has a count of ten or more. The chain combines TRBV28 with TRBJ2-3, with D possibly being TRBD1 (6 bases). The CDR3 is made up of 15 amino acids. V was trimmed by 3 bases and J by 4 bases, leaving 14 bases between them. The germline CDR1 and CDR2 sequences are MDHEN and SYDVKM. CDR3 sequence (DNA): TGTGCCAGCAGTTTGTTGACAGGCGGCGCAGATACGCAGTATTTT. It is translated as CASSLLTGGADTQYF.

A note on this clonotype: Compared with germline, one end of the junction differs, possibly owing to a read error. The V call is TRBV12-3 or TRBV12-4, the J call TRBJ1-1; tentative D call: TRBD1 (6 bases). This CDR3 spans 14 amino acids. In nucleotides, the CDR3 is TGTCCCAGCAGTTCAACCCCAGGGGCTACTGAAGCTTTCTTT. This translates into CPSSSTPGATEAFF.

Regarding this clonotype: At one end the junction does not follow the germline gene, possibly because of a read error. CDR3 coding DNA: TGCGCCAGCACGACTCCAACCGGGGAGCCGTTTTTT. Translation gives CASTTPTGEPFF. The J gene is TRBJ2-2, the V gene TRBV23-1; tentatively, D is TRBD2 (5 bases). TRBV23-1 is identified as an open reading frame with a role that is uncertain. The CDR3 is 12 residues long.

This clonotype was observed at least ten times. The V call is TRBV19, the J call TRBJ1-5, with 9 bases lining up with TRBD1. The CDR3 extends over 15 amino acids. Germline values: CDR1 LNHDA, CDR2 SQIVND (reference sequence). Trimming took 1 base from V and 3 from J; bases not matched to a gene: 1. In DNA, the CDR3 is TGTGCCAGTAGTATAGGGACAGGGGTCAATCAGCCCCAGCATTTT. Its protein product is CASSIGTGVNQPQHF.

This clonotype has just a few counts. The rearrangement links TRBV9 to TRBJ2-3; D call uncertain. The V gene lost 3 bases and the J gene lost 5 bases, with 16 bases spanning the gap. The CDR3 length is 15 residues. Germline values: CDR1 SGDLS, CDR2 YYNGEE. The DNA for the CDR3 is TGTGCCAGCAGCGCGGCTCTTTATATGGGAGATACGCAGTATTTT. Translating gives CASSAALYMGDTQYF.

This clonotype was seen only a few times. The DNA of the CDR3 is TGTGCCAGCTCAGCTAGCGAAATAGTCCCAGATACGCAGTATTTT. It codes for CASSASEIVPDTQYF. The rearrangement links TRBV18 to TRBJ2-3; tentatively, D is TRBD2 (6 bases). Germline-derived CDR1 and CDR2 are KGHSH and LQKENI. V was cut by 5 bases and J by 4 bases, with 16 bases left in between. This CDR3 region has 15 residues.

This clonotype came up many times. The J gene is TRBJ2-7, the V gene TRBV27; D might be TRBD1 or TRBD2, each matching 5 bases. The CDR3 runs to 12 residues. Germline values: CDR1 MNHEY, CDR2 SMNVEV (reference sequence). Trimming shortened V by 10 bases and J by 0 bases, and 10 bases separated the two germline ends. The CDR3, as DNA: TGTGCCACAGGGACGAGCTCCTACGAGCAGTACTTC. It translates to CATGTSSYEQYF.

This clonotype was observed many times. This rearrangement joins TRBV6-1 to TRBJ1-1; D possibly corresponds to TRBD1 (5 bases). Deletions cut 2 bases from V and 7 bases from J, with 11 bases between. This CDR3 has 13 amino acids. Germline V gene data show CDR1 as MNHNS and CDR2 as SASEGT. CDR3 protein: CASSEITGGEAFF. The CDR3 coding sequence is TGTGCCAGCAGTGAAATTACAGGAGGTGAAGCTTTCTTT.

As regards this clonotype: One end of the junction does not line up with germline, which may come from a read error. The rearrangement links TRBV20-1 to TRBJ1-1; no firm D call. CDR3 size: 11 residues. Germline-derived CDR1 and CDR2 are DFQATT and SNEGSKA (reference sequence). CDR3 protein: CGARDRFEAFF. The CDR3 nucleotides read TGCGGTGCTAGAGATCGGTTTGAAGCTTTCTTT.